Each of the 29 T cell receptor beta chains below was sequenced from the same sample in a study of cytomegalovirus exposure and HLA in healthy donors. Primers for the PCR totalled 60 Vbeta and 13 Jbeta. The table came from immunoSEQ multiplex PCR; TCRdb's copy has only in-frame clones and leaves some out. The sample includes 110,000 to 150,000 clones, over 80% of them seen just once. Sequencing used PBMCs. These receptors came from a female donor in good health and CMV-seronegative.

The chain carries TRBV27 and TRBJ1-2, with D possibly being TRBD1 (6 bases). This CDR3 contains 13 residues. Per the germline V gene, CDR1 is MNHEY and CDR2 is SMNVEV (reference sequence). V dropped 3 bases and J dropped 8 bases, with 13 bases sitting between them. The CDR3 nucleotides read TGTGCCAGCAGTTTTTTCCCAGGGGAGGGCTACACCTTC. It translates to CASSFFPGEGYTF.

The rearrangement joins TRBV30 to TRBJ1-1; tentatively, D is TRBD1 (5 bases). The CDR3 is 15 residues long. Per germline, CDR1 GTSNPN and CDR2 SVGIG (reference sequence). The germline V and J ends were trimmed by 2 bases and 0 bases, with 13 bases remaining between them. The CDR3 nucleotides are TGTGCCTGGAGTCCCTCAGGGAGGCTGAACACTGAAGCTTTCTTT. Translating gives CAWSPSGRLNTEAFF.

This chain joins TRBV7-2 and TRBJ2-7; TRBD1 is a possible D gene (5 bases). The germline gives CDR1 SGHTA, CDR2 FQGNSA. V was pared by 1 base and J by 2 bases, with 18 bases between. This CDR3 has 17 amino acids. CDR3 sequence reads: CASSLGGGQGRTYEQYF. The CDR3 DNA follows: TGTGCCAGCAGCTTAGGAGGCGGCCAGGGCCGTACCTACGAGCAGTACTTC. Full variable domain (rest looked up from reference TRBV7-2 and TRBJ2-7): GAGVSQSPSNKVTEKGKDVELRCDPISGHTALYWYRQSLGQGLEFLIYFQGNSAPDKSGLPSDRFSAERTGGSVSTLTIQRTQQEDSAVYLCASSLGGGQGRTYEQYFGPGTRLTVT.

The chain joins TRBV5-1 to TRBJ2-3, with D possibly TRBD2 on 6 matching bases. The CDR3 totals 12 residues. Germline V CDR1 and CDR2: SGHRS, YFSETQ. V was pared by 5 bases and J by 4 bases, with 8 bases between. For the CDR3, the DNA is TGCGCCAGCAGACTAGCAGCAGATACGCAGTATTTT. Translated: CASRLAADTQYF.

This clone has only a few counts. The chain recombines TRBV5-1 with TRBJ2-5, with 9 bases matching TRBD1. Per germline, CDR1 SGHRS and CDR2 YFSETQ. The CDR3 has 14 amino acids. V gave up 1 base and J gave up 5 bases; unmatched junction bases: 3. CDR3 in amino acids: CASSLRGQGETQYF. CDR3 DNA sequence: TGCGCCAGCAGCTTGCGAGGACAGGGGGAGACCCAGTACTTC.

The chain uses TRBV6-1 and TRBJ1-4, with D possibly being TRBD1 (6 bases). Germline CDR1 is MNHNS and CDR2 is SASEGT. Trimming shortened V by 1 base and J by 7 bases, and 16 bases separated the two germline ends. This CDR3 spans 16 amino acids. The CDR3 DNA follows: TGTGCCAGCAGTGAAGGCTGGGAACCAGGGGTTGAAAAACTGTTTTTT. This translates into CASSEGWEPGVEKLFF.

This clone was picked up a small number of times. The J gene is TRBJ2-3, the V gene TRBV29-1, with D hard to call. V gave up 6 bases and J gave up 4 bases, with 5 bases separating them. CDR3 size: 10 residues. Germline V lookup: CDR1 SQVTM, CDR2 ANQGSEA. The CDR3: CSVSADTQYF. The CDR3 DNA sequence: TGCAGCGTCTCAGCAGATACGCAGTATTTT.

This rearrangement joins TRBV28 to TRBJ1-5; no firm D call. Germline V gene data show CDR1 as MDHEN and CDR2 as SYDVKM. The CDR3 contains 13 residues. V was pared by 6 bases and J by 12 bases, with 18 bases between. The chain's CDR3 is CASRPAPGPLQHF. CDR3 nucleotide sequence: TGTGCCAGCAGGCCCGCTCCTGGGCCCCTCCAGCATTTT.

The chain combines TRBV18 with TRBJ2-7; TRBD2 aligns across 7 bases. CDR3 size: 13 residues. The V gene's germline CDR1 is KGHSH and CDR2 LQKENI. V lost 6 bases, J lost 2 bases, and 4 bases stayed unmatched. In DNA form, the CDR3 reads TGTGCCAGCTCGCTAGCGGAGGCCTACGAGCAGTACTTC. It specifies CASSLAEAYEQYF.

This clone occurred once. The J gene is TRBJ2-7, the V gene TRBV7-9; TRBD1 agrees at 10 bases. The germline V gene encodes CDR1 SEHNR and CDR2 FQNEAQ (reference sequence). J was trimmed by 2 bases and V by 3 bases; bases with no gene match: 4. This CDR3 has 15 residues. CDR3 DNA sequence: TGTGCCAGCAGCTTGGGACAGGGGTCCCCCTACGAGCAGTACTTC. Protein: CASSLGQGSPYEQYF.

In the case of this clone: This sample includes further DNA sequences coding for the same CDR3. The rearrangement joins TRBV9 to TRBJ2-3; maybe TRBD1 (5 bases). Germline CDR1 is SGDLS and CDR2 is YYNGEE. V gave up 0 bases and J gave up 0 bases, with 5 bases separating them. CDR3 length: 14 residues. CDR3 sequence reads: CASSVGGSTDTQYF. CDR3 nucleotides: TGTGCCAGCAGCGTAGGGGGCAGCACAGATACGCAGTATTTT.

There are a few counts of this clone. The gene calls are TRBV29-1 and TRBJ2-5, with D perhaps matching TRBD2 (6 bases). The ends were cut back, 6 bases at V and 4 bases at J, with 12 bases in the middle. The CDR3 totals 12 residues. Germline assignment: CDR1 SQVTM and CDR2 ANQGSEA. The CDR3 region has the DNA TGCAGCGTAGGAGGGGTACTAGAGACCCAGTACTTC. This codes for CSVGGVLETQYF.

The chain has TRBV5-4 and TRBJ2-7; the match to TRBD2 covers 10 bases. V trimming: 5 bases; J trimming: 3 bases; junction bases outside the gene matches: 8. The CDR3 consists of 15 residues. Looked up from germline, CDR1 is SGHNT and CDR2 is YYREEE (reference sequence). The CDR3 DNA reads TGTGCCAGCAGTATCCGGAGCGGGAGGGTCTACGAGCAGTACTTC. Protein product: CASSIRSGRVYEQYF.

The chain employs TRBV6-5 and TRBJ1-5, with D possibly TRBD1 on 5 matching bases. V was cut by 5 bases and J by 7 bases, with 9 bases left in between. Looked up from germline, CDR1 is MNHEY and CDR2 is SVGAGI. There are 12 residues in the CDR3. The CDR3 here is CASSTQGQPQHF. DNA of the CDR3: TGTGCCAGCAGTACCCAGGGCCAGCCCCAGCATTTT.

V is TRBV25-1 and J is TRBJ2-7; TRBD1 matches 9 bases. Germline lookup yields CDR1 MGHDK and CDR2 SYGVNS. V gave up 11 bases and J gave up 1 base; unmatched junction bases: 6. The CDR3 length is 13 residues. For the CDR3, the DNA is TGTGCCGTAAGACAGGGGGGGTCCTACGAGCAGTACTTC. Its protein product is CAVRQGGSYEQYF.

There are a few counts of this clone. The chain carries TRBV19 and TRBJ2-5; D gene unclear. The CDR3 length is 15 residues. CDR1 is LNHDA, CDR2 SQIVND, per germline (reference sequence). V was clipped by 5 bases and J by 0 bases, with 13 bases between them. The CDR3 DNA reads as TGTGCCAGTAGTTACTCGGCCGGGTACCAAGAGACCCAGTACTTC. It specifies CASSYSAGYQETQYF.

CDR3 amino acids: CASSRTENTEAFF. The CDR3 DNA sequence: TGTGCCAGCAGCCGCACAGAGAACACTGAAGCTTTCTTT. The gene calls are TRBV7-9 and TRBJ1-1; no clear D gene. The CDR3 has 13 amino acids. Germline V gene sequence: CDR1 SEHNR, CDR2 FQNEAQ (reference sequence). The V end lost 5 bases, the J end lost 1 base, and 8 bases lay between the germline ends.

The chain carries TRBV30 and TRBJ2-7, with D possibly TRBD2 on 10 matching bases. The CDR3 sequence is 16 residues long. Germline CDR1 is GTSNPN and CDR2 is SVGIG (reference sequence). V lost 0 bases and J 0 bases, leaving 15 bases between the germline ends. This CDR3 is CAWSVLAGQGSYEQYF. The CDR3, as DNA: TGTGCCTGGAGTGTACTAGCGGGACAGGGCTCCTACGAGCAGTACTTC.

V usage is TRBV30 and J usage is TRBJ2-7; TRBD1 matches 7 bases. Germline CDR1 and CDR2: GTSNPN and SVGIG (reference sequence). V trimming: 0 bases; J trimming: 4 bases; junction bases outside the gene matches: 6. The CDR3 consists of 14 residues. This CDR3 reads CAWSVVGGAYEQYF. The CDR3 region has the DNA TGTGCCTGGAGTGTAGTAGGGGGCGCTTACGAGCAGTACTTC.

The chain is built from TRBV6-5 and TRBJ2-1; D is uncertain. CDR3 length equals 12 residues. Germline CDR1 and CDR2: MNHEY and SVGAGI. V lost 4 bases, J lost 7 bases, and 8 bases lay in between. The DNA for the CDR3 is TGTGCCAGCAGTTCCAACGGGAATGAGCAGTTCTTC. Translating it yields CASSSNGNEQFF.

The rearrangement uses TRBV5-6 and TRBJ1-1, with TRBD1 as a possible D gene (6 bases). This CDR3 region has 14 residues. Per the germline V gene, CDR1 is SGHDT and CDR2 is YYEEEE. Trimming removed 2 bases at V and 2 bases at J, with 10 bases between. The CDR3 spells CASSFGTTNTEAFF. The CDR3 DNA is TGTGCCAGCAGCTTTGGGACAACTAACACTGAAGCTTTCTTT.

This clone was detected a few times. The chain recombines TRBV5-1 with TRBJ2-2, with D possibly TRBD1 on 6 matching bases. Germline V gene lookup returns CDR1 SGHRS and CDR2 YFSETQ. V lost 0 bases and J lost 1, with 7 bases in between. The CDR3 extends over 15 amino acids. The CDR3 region is CASSLGGQNTGELFF. The CDR3 DNA sequence: TGCGCCAGCAGCTTGGGGGGGCAGAACACCGGGGAGCTGTTTTTT.

The V and J genes are TRBV30 and TRBJ1-2; perhaps TRBD1 as D (6 bases). Germline CDR1 reads GTSNPN; CDR2 reads SVGIG (reference sequence). The CDR3 is made up of 15 amino acids. The V gene lost 2 bases and the J gene lost 0 bases, with 13 bases spanning the gap. CDR3 in amino acids: CAWSRGGGANYGYTF. In DNA form, the CDR3 reads TGTGCCTGGAGTAGGGGGGGTGGAGCTAACTATGGCTACACCTTC.

The chain employs TRBV6-5 and TRBJ1-2, with 7 positions matching TRBD1. CDR3 size: 15 residues. The J segment lost 3 bases and the V segment lost 0 bases, leaving 4 bases of the junction unmatched. Looked up from germline, CDR1 is MNHEY and CDR2 is SVGAGI. CDR3 residues: CASSYSGTAYYGYTF. In DNA, the CDR3 is TGTGCCAGCAGTTACTCGGGGACAGCCTACTATGGCTACACCTTC.

The chain carries TRBV28 and TRBJ1-2; weak D call: TRBD1 (6 bases). Germline V gene data show CDR1 as MDHEN and CDR2 as SYDVKM. CDR3 length: 12 amino acids. Trimming cost V 8 bases and J 7 bases, with 14 bases left between them. The CDR3 region is CASLQGTFGYTF. The CDR3 DNA is TGTGCCAGCCTACAGGGAACGTTTGGCTACACCTTC.

The chain combines TRBV14 with TRBJ2-1; maybe TRBD2 (6 bases). Germline CDR1 reads SGHDN; CDR2 reads FVKESK. V was clipped by 1 base and J by 6 bases, with 13 bases between them. The CDR3 spans 15 residues. The CDR3 region is CASSQVGGAGNEQFF. The DNA for the CDR3 is TGTGCCAGCAGCCAAGTAGGAGGGGCTGGCAATGAGCAGTTCTTC.

Ten or more counts support this clone. This chain uses TRBV10-2 with TRBJ1-5, with D perhaps TRBD1 (5 bases). The CDR3 is made up of 16 amino acids. Germline CDR1 and CDR2: WSHSY and SAAADI. Trimming removed 0 bases from V and 0 bases from J, with 9 bases in between. The CDR3 DNA sequence: TGCGCCAGCAGTGAGTCGCCAGGGAATAGCAATCAGCCCCAGCATTTT. Its protein product is CASSESPGNSNQPQHF.

This chain joins TRBV11-2 and TRBJ2-7, with 11 bases that match TRBD1. Germline V gives CDR1 SGHAT, CDR2 FQNNGV. With 2 bases clipped from V and 0 bases from J, the junction kept 9 bases outside the gene matches. This CDR3 has 18 amino acids. CDR3 sequence reads: CASSLRTGGPPHSYEQYF. The CDR3 coding sequence is TGTGCCAGCAGCTTACGGACAGGGGGCCCGCCTCACTCCTACGAGCAGTACTTC.

This clone was seen just once. V and J are TRBV6-5 and TRBJ2-7; 8 bases line up with TRBD1. The CDR3 contains 14 residues. Germline-derived CDR1 and CDR2 are MNHEY and SVGAGI. The V gene end was trimmed by 6 bases and the J gene end by 2 bases; junction bases not matched to a gene: 6. The CDR3 region is CASSPGQVAYEQYV. The CDR3 DNA reads as TGTGCCAGCAGCCCGGGACAGGTGGCCTACGAGCAGTACGTC.